The next 15 T cell receptor beta chains were all read from a single sample in a study of blood T cell repertoires in COVID-19. Clones were sequenced by immunoSEQ multiplex PCR, and TCRdb holds only the in-frame ones, with some missing. The table shows under 130,000 clones, with around 90% occurring only once. What was sequenced was peripheral blood. The receptor source for this set is a woman of 80 years or more in a cohort sampled during active COVID-19.

The V gene is TRBV11-2, the J gene TRBJ2-1; 7 nucleotides agree with TRBD2. Germline V lookup: CDR1 SGHAT, CDR2 FQNNGV. The V segment lost 5 bases and the J segment 4 bases; nucleotides outside the gene matches: 8. The CDR3 extends over 15 amino acids. The CDR3 reads CASSQLGGGYNEQFF. As DNA, the CDR3 is TGTGCCAGCAGCCAATTGGGGGGGGGTTACAATGAGCAGTTCTTC. Full variable domain (outside the CDR3, taken from reference TRBV11-2 and TRBJ2-1): EAGVAQSPRYKIIEKRQSVAFWCNPISGHATLYWYQQILGQGPKLLIQFQNNGVVDDSQLPKDRFSAERLKGVDSTLKIQPAKLEDSAVYLCASSQLGGGYNEQFFGPGTRLTVL.

This chain uses TRBV30 with TRBJ1-2; D is unclear. Per germline, CDR1 GTSNPN and CDR2 SVGIG (reference sequence). V was trimmed by 8 bases and J by 2 bases, leaving 6 bases between them. The CDR3 is 10 amino acids. CDR3 region: CAGRNYGYTF. The CDR3 DNA follows: TGTGCCGGCAGAAACTATGGCTACACCTTC.

This chain links TRBV19 with TRBJ1-1; D possibly corresponds to TRBD1 (5 bases). Germline V gene data show CDR1 as LNHDA and CDR2 as SQIVND (reference sequence). Trimming removed 4 bases at V and 3 bases at J, with 18 bases between. The CDR3 is 16 residues long. This CDR3 reads CASSRHRTDKDTEAFF. The DNA of the CDR3 is TGTGCCAGTAGTAGACACAGGACCGATAAAGACACTGAAGCTTTCTTT.

The rearrangement uses TRBV14 and TRBJ1-1, with D tentatively TRBD1 (6 bases). Trimming shortened V by 3 bases and J by 8 bases, and 13 bases separated the two germline ends. In germline, CDR1 is SGHDN, CDR2 FVKESK. The CDR3 totals 13 residues. This CDR3 reads CASSQGASPEAFF. The CDR3, as DNA: TGTGCCAGCAGCCAGGGGGCTTCCCCAGAAGCTTTCTTT. The complete variable domain, with remaining parts taken from reference TRBV14 and TRBJ1-1, reads EAGVTQFPSHSVIEKGQTVTLRCDPISGHDNLYWYRRVMGKEIKFLLHFVKESKQDESGMPNNRFLAERTGGTYSTLKVQPAELEDSGVYFCASSQGASPEAFFGQGTRLTVV.

The table lists this clone with a few counts. J is TRBJ2-6 and V is TRBV28; unclear D gene. The CDR3 consists of 15 residues. CDR1 MDHEN and CDR2 SYDVKM come from the germline V gene. CDR3: CAVEQPYDGANVLTF. As DNA, the CDR3 is TGTGCGGTTGAACAGCCCTATGACGGGGCCAACGTCCTGACTTTC.

This clone was seen a single time. The chain carries TRBV6-1 and TRBJ1-1; no definite D call. This CDR3 is 17 amino acids long. V lost 2 bases, J lost 4 bases, and 20 bases lay in between. Germline V gene data show CDR1 as MNHNS and CDR2 as SASEGT. The DNA for the CDR3 is TGTGCCAGCAGTGAAAGGGAGGTAGGGTCGGAAGGCACTGAAGCTTTCTTT. Translated: CASSEREVGSEGTEAFF.

This chain joins TRBV29-1 and TRBJ1-1; weak D call: TRBD1 (5 bases). Trimming left V 8 bases short and J 7 bases short, with 14 bases between. This CDR3 spans 11 amino acids. From germline, CDR1 is SQVTM and CDR2 ANQGSEA. The CDR3 DNA follows: TGCAGCTGCGGGACGGCTTATGAAGCTTTCTTT. It is translated as CSCGTAYEAFF.

This clone was observed a single time. V and J are TRBV14 and TRBJ2-5; 7 positions match TRBD1. This CDR3 has 14 amino acids. From germline, CDR1 is SGHDN and CDR2 FVKESK. V shed 4 bases, J shed 5 bases, and the junction held 7 bases outside the gene matches. The CDR3: CASSPDRVGETQYF. The CDR3, as DNA: TGTGCCAGCAGCCCCGACAGGGTGGGGGAGACCCAGTACTTC.

V gene TRBV19 combines with J gene TRBJ1-1; TRBD1 agrees at 10 bases. The CDR3 covers 14 residues. V was clipped by 6 bases and J by 4 bases; unmatched bases: 5. Germline lookup yields CDR1 LNHDA and CDR2 SQIVND (reference sequence). The CDR3 here is CASRTGQGITEAFF. Written as DNA, the CDR3 is TGTGCCAGTAGAACGGGACAGGGGATCACTGAAGCTTTCTTT.

The chain uses TRBV5-5 and TRBJ1-6; a weak D match, TRBD1 (5 bases). There are 14 residues in the CDR3. Germline CDR1 is SGHKS and CDR2 is YYEKEE (reference sequence). Trimming cost V 1 base and J 7 bases, with 9 bases left between them. CDR3 nucleotides: TGTGCCAGCAGCTTGAATGCAGGGAATTCACCCCTCCACTTT. Its protein product is CASSLNAGNSPLHF.

V is TRBV28 and J is TRBJ1-2, with 9 bases fitting TRBD1. V shed 3 bases and J 3 bases; nucleotides not matched to a gene: 2. CDR3 size: 14 residues. Looked up from germline, CDR1 is MDHEN and CDR2 is SYDVKM. This chain's CDR3 is CASSLGQGYYGYTF. CDR3 DNA sequence: TGTGCCAGCAGTTTGGGACAGGGATACTATGGCTACACCTTC.

The CDR3 here is CASSLDTSGGIYEQYF. Written as DNA, the CDR3 is TGTGCCAGCAGCTTAGATACTAGCGGGGGGATCTACGAGCAGTACTTC. This chain uses TRBV7-2 with TRBJ2-7, with 12 bases that match TRBD2. There are 16 residues in the CDR3. V was clipped by 1 base and J by 3 bases; unmatched bases: 4. The V gene's germline CDR1 is SGHTA and CDR2 FQGNSA.

The chain is built from TRBV3-1 (or the pseudogene TRBV3-2) and TRBJ2-2; 12 bases align to TRBD2. Germline CDR1 and CDR2: LGHDT and YNNKEL (reference sequence). The CDR3 runs 16 residues. The V and J ends lost 5 bases and 1 base, in that order; junction bases with no gene match: 2. CDR3 loop: CASSAGLAGNTGELFF. The DNA for the CDR3 is TGTGCCAGCAGCGCGGGACTAGCGGGGAACACCGGGGAGCTGTTTTTT.

This sequence joins TRBV18 and TRBJ2-1; TRBD2 agrees at 7 bases. V lost 2 bases to trimming and J lost 8 bases; unmatched junction nucleotides: 3. Germline V gene data show CDR1 as KGHSH and CDR2 as LQKENI. CDR3 length equals 13 residues. DNA of the CDR3: TGTGCCAGCTCACCATCAGCGGGGTATGAGCAGTTCTTC. Translated: CASSPSAGYEQFF.

The J gene is TRBJ1-1, the V gene TRBV12-3 or TRBV12-4; 8 bases align to TRBD1. V dropped 6 bases and J dropped 5; count of bases not matched to a gene: 5. The CDR3 covers 13 residues. DNA for the CDR3: TGTGCCAGCAGCAATGACAGGGGAACTGAAGCTTTCTTT. Its protein product is CASSNDRGTEAFF.